The 10 T cell receptor beta chains presented below share a single source sample, sequenced in a study of T cells in Graves' hyperthyroidism and ophthalmopathy. TCR beta CDR3 region amplification was performed from RNA transcripts. TCR CDR3 underwent first-round RT-PCR with the HTBI primer set. TCRdb redid the calling of the multiplex PCR reads with MiXCR, one entry per CDR3 protein. The sample comprises 400,000 or so distinct CDR3 sequences, over 12% of which are singletons, and 25% to 30% rests with the top ten. The material sequenced was blood. The receptors shown here come from a man between 45 and 60 years old with Graves' ophthalmopathy.

There are many counts of this clonotype. The chain combines TRBV6-2 or TRBV6-3 with TRBJ2-7; D is perhaps TRBD1 (6 bases). Germline values: CDR1 MNHEY, CDR2 SVGEGT. The CDR3 covers 16 residues. Deletions cut 5 bases from V and 2 bases from J, with 19 bases between. CDR3 residues: CASSVSGDSFPYEQYF. CDR3 nucleotide sequence: TGTGCCAGCAGTGTCTCAGGGGATTCGTTTCCCTACGAGCAGTACTTC.

The chain recombines TRBV6-2 or TRBV6-3 with TRBJ2-2; the D is unclear. In germline, CDR1 is MNHEY, CDR2 SVGEGT. V was pared by 3 bases and J by 3 bases, with 11 bases between. The CDR3 has 15 residues. The CDR3 nucleotides read TGTGCCAGCAGTTATTTAGCTGTCGACACCGGGGAGCTGTTTTTT. Its translation: CASSYLAVDTGELFF.

Remarks on this clonotype: The junction does not match germline at one end; this may be a read error. The chain has TRBV6-1 and TRBJ2-5, with TRBD2 identical over 11 bases. CDR3 length: 11 residues. In germline, CDR1 is MNHNS, CDR2 SASEGT. CDR3 in DNA: TGTGCCAGCAGCACCGGGACTAGCGGAGACTTC. Residues: CASSTGTSGDF.

This clonotype came up many times. J is TRBJ2-1 and V is TRBV6-2 or TRBV6-3; the D gene is possibly TRBD2 (5 bases). Trimming removed 6 bases at V and 9 bases at J, with 15 bases between. The CDR3 extends over 13 amino acids. CDR1 is MNHEY, CDR2 SVGEGT, per germline. CDR3 sequence reads: CASSYSSRSEQFF. CDR3 DNA sequence: TGTGCCAGCAGCTATTCTAGCCGTAGTGAGCAGTTCTTC.

Only a few counts were recorded for this clonotype. This chain links TRBV4-1 with TRBJ2-2; D is unresolved. The CDR3 consists of 16 residues. V was pared by 0 bases and J by 1 base, with 9 bases between. Germline CDR1 reads MGHRA; CDR2 reads YSYEKL. The CDR3, as DNA: TGCGCCAGCAGCCAAGAACGGATAGGGAACACCGGGGAGCTGTTTTTT. Translating it yields CASSQERIGNTGELFF.

This clonotype occurred a few times. CDR3 amino acids: CSVPSGSRNTIYF. As DNA, the CDR3 is TGCAGCGTCCCGTCGGGAAGTAGAAACACCATATATTTT. The rearrangement joins TRBV29-1 to TRBJ1-3, with D unclear. CDR1 is SQVTM and CDR2 is ANQGSEA in the germline V gene. Trimming took 6 bases from V and 5 from J, leaving 14 bases between them. This CDR3 region has 13 residues.

The sample holds many counts of this clonotype. V gene TRBV6-1 combines with J gene TRBJ1-2; perhaps TRBD1 as D (6 bases). This CDR3 is 14 amino acids long. Germline lookup yields CDR1 MNHNS and CDR2 SASEGT. V was shortened by 5 bases and J by 4 bases, with 14 bases between the two germline ends. The CDR3: CASSTGQRVYGYTF. For the CDR3, the DNA is TGTGCCAGCAGTACCGGACAGCGGGTCTATGGCTACACCTTC.

This clonotype appeared many times. The chain is built from TRBV9 and TRBJ2-5; D remains unclear. V lost 0 bases, J lost 0 bases, and 9 bases lay in between. Germline CDR1 SGDLS, CDR2 YYNGEE. This CDR3 region has 15 residues. The CDR3: CASSVAPGYQETQYF. The CDR3 DNA sequence: TGTGCCAGCAGCGTAGCTCCCGGGTACCAAGAGACCCAGTACTTC.

The gene calls are TRBV2 and TRBJ2-2; 14 bases map to TRBD2. J lost 6 bases, V lost 6 bases, and 6 bases had no gene match. The length of the CDR3 is 16 residues. CDR1 is SNHLY and CDR2 is FYNNEI in the germline V gene. CDR3 sequence (DNA): TGTGCCAGCAGCTTTAGGACTAGCGGGGGGTCCGGGGAGCTGTTTTTT. It specifies CASSFRTSGGSGELFF.

This clonotype was seen ten or more times. CDR3 residues: CSVRRGSYEQYF. In DNA form, the CDR3 reads TGCAGTGTCAGGAGGGGTTCCTACGAGCAGTACTTC. The rearrangement uses TRBV20-1 and TRBJ2-7; D perhaps matches TRBD2 (6 bases). The V end lost 7 bases, the J end lost 1 base, and 11 bases lay between the germline ends. Germline CDR1 DFQATT, CDR2 SNEGSKA (reference sequence). This CDR3 has 12 residues.